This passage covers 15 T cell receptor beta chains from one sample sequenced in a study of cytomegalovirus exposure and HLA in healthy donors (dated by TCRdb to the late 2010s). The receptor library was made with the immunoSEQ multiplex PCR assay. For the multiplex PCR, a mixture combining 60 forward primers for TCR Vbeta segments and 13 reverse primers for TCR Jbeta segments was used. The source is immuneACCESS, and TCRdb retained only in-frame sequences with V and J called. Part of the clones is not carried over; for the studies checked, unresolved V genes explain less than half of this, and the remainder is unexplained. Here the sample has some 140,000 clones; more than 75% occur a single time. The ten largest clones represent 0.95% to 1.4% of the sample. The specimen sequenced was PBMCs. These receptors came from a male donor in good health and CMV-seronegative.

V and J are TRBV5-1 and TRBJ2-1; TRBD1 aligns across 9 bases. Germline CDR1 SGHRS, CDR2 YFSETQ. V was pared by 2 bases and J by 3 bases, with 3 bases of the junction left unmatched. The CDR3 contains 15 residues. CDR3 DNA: TGCGCCAGCAGCTTCGAGGACAGGGGCTACAATGAGCAGTTCTTC. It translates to CASSFEDRGYNEQFF.

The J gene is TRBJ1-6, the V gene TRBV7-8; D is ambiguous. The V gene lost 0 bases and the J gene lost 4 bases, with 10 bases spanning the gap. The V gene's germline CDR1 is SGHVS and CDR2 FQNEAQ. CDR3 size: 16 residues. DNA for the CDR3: TGTGCCAGCAGCTTAGCGCGGGTACCATATAATTCACCCCTCCACTTT. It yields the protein CASSLARVPYNSPLHF.

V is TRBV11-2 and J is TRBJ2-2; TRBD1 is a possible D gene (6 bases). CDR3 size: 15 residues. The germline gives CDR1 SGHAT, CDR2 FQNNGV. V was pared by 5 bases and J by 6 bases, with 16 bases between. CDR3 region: CASSHITGIPGELFF. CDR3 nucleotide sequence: TGTGCCAGCAGCCATATTACAGGGATCCCCGGGGAGCTGTTTTTT.

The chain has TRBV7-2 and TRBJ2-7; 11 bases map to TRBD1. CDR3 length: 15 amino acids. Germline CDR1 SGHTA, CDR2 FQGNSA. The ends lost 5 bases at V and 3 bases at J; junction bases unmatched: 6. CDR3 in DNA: TGTGCCAGCAGCCTAACCGGGACAGGGGGCTACGAGCAGTACTTC. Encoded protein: CASSLTGTGGYEQYF.

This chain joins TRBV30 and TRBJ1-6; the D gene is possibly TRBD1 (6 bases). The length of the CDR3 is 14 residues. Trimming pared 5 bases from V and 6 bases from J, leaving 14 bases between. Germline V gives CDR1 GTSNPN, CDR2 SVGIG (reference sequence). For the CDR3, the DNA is TGTGCCTGGTCCCGGGACACAAGTAATTCACCCCTCCACTTT. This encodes CAWSRDTSNSPLHF.

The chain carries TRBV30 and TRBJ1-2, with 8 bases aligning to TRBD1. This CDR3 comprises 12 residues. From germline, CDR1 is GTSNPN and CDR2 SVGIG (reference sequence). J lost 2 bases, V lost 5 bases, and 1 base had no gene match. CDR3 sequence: CAWWTGNYGYTF. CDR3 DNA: TGTGCCTGGTGGACAGGGAACTATGGCTACACCTTC.

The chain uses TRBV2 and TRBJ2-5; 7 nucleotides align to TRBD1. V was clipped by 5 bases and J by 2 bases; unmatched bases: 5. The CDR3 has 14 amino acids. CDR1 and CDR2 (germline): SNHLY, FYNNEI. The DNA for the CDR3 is TGTGCCAGCAGTTCCGGGACAGTTCAAGAGACCCAGTACTTC. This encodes CASSSGTVQETQYF.

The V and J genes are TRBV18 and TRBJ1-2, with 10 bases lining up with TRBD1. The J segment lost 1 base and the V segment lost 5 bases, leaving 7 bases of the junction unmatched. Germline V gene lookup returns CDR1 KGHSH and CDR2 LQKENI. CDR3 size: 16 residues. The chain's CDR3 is CASSAGTGAFNYGYTF. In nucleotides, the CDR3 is TGTGCCAGCTCAGCCGGGACAGGGGCCTTTAACTATGGCTACACCTTC.

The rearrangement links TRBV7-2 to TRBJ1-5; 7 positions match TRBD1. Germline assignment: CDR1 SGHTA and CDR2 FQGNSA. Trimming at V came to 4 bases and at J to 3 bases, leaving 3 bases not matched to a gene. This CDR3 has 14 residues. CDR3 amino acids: CASSSTGFNQPQHF. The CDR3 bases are TGTGCCAGCAGCTCGACAGGGTTCAATCAGCCCCAGCATTTT.

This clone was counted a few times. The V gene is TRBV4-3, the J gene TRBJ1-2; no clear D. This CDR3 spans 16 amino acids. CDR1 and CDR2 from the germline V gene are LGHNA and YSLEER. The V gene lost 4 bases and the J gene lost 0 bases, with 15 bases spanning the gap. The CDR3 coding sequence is TGCGCCAGCAGCCTTCAGCGGCCATTGACTAACTATGGCTACACCTTC. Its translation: CASSLQRPLTNYGYTF.

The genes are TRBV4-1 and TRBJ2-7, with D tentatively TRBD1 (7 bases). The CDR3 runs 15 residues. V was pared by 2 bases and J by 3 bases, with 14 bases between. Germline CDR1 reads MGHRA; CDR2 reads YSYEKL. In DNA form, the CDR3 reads TGCGCCAGCAGCCAAAACGCGGGACAGATCTACGAGCAGTACTTC. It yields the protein CASSQNAGQIYEQYF.

CDR3 loop: CASSAQGADTQYF. In DNA, the CDR3 is TGTGCCAGTAGTGCACAGGGGGCGGATACGCAGTATTTT. This chain uses TRBV19 with TRBJ2-3, with 9 bases aligning to TRBD1. There are 13 residues in the CDR3. The junction had 3 bases not matched to a gene; V was cut back by 5 bases and J by 6 bases. Per germline, CDR1 LNHDA and CDR2 SQIVND (reference sequence).

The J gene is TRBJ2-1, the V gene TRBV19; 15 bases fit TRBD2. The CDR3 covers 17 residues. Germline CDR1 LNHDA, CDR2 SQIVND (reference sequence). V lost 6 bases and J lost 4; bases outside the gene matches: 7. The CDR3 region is CASSMGTSGGKYNEQFF. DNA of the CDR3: TGTGCCAGTAGCATGGGGACTAGCGGGGGGAAATACAATGAGCAGTTCTTC.

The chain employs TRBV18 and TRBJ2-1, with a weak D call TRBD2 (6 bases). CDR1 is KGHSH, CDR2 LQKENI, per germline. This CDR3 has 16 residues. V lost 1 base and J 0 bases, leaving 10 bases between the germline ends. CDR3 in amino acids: CASSPLGGNSYNEQFF. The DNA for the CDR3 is TGTGCCAGCTCACCACTCGGGGGAAACTCCTACAATGAGCAGTTCTTC.

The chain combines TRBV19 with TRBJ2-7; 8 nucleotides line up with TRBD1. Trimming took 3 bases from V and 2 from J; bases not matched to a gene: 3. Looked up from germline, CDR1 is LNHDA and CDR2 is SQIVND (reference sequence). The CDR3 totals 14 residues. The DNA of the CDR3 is TGTGCCAGTAGTATCAACAGGGGGGCCTACGAGCAGTACTTC. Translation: CASSINRGAYEQYF.